This TCR beta chain was captured by sequencing in a study of human T cells and chemical hapten exposure. Time point specified: pre-sensitization, week 0. Treatment described: therapeutic diphenylcyclopropenone sensitization with weekly scalp DPC. This clonotype was recorded many times. TCRdb passed the RACE reads through MiXCR, listing each CDR3 protein once. The sample has 250,000 to 300,000 distinct CDR3 sequences; approximately 7.5% are singletons. The germline V and J ends were trimmed by 1 base and 4 bases, with 7 bases remaining between them. The germline gives CDR1 LGHNA, CDR2 YSLEER. The CDR3 sequence is 13 residues long.

The sequence came from a man between 18 and 35 years old with alopecia areata. Some clones in this sample may be carry-over from other donors' samples. The source material was whole blood, sampled in connection with sensitization to the hapten diphenylcyclopropenone (DPC). V usage is TRBV4-3 and J usage is TRBJ1-2; D is undetermined. The CDR3 sequence: CASSQVAAYGYTF. CDR3 sequence (DNA): TGCGCCAGCAGCCAAGTGGCCGCCTATGGCTACACCTTC.